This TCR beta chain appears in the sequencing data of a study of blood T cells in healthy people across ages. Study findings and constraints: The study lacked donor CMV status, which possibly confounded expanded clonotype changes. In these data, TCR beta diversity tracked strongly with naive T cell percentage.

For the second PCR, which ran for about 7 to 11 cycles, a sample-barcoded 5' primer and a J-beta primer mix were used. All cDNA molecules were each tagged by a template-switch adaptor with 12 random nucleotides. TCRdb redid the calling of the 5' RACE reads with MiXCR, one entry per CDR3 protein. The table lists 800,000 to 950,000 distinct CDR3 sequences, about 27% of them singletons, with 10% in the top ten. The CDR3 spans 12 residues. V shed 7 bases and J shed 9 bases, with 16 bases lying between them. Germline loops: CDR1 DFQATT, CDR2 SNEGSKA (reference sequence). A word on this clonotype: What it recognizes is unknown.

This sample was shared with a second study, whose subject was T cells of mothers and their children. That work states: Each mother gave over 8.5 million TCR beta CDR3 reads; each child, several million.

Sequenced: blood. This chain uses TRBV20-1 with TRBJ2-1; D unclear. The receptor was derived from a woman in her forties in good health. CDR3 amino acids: CSVRNAGGEQFF. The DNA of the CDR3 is TGCAGTGTTCGAAATGCTGGCGGTGAGCAGTTCTTC.